These 2 T cell receptor beta chains were all obtained from the same sample, sequenced in a study of blood T cell repertoires in COVID-19. Clones were read by immunoSEQ multiplex PCR, and TCRdb kept only the in-frame ones, dropping some. The table records about 270,000 clones, approximately 81% of them present only once. Sequences were obtained from peripheral blood. Source of these receptors: a woman aged 60 to 75 with active or convalescent COVID-19.

V and J are TRBV25-1 and TRBJ1-2, with no clear D. This CDR3 has 12 amino acids. Trimming cost V 2 bases and J 5 bases, with 6 bases left between them. The germline V gene has CDR1 MGHDK and CDR2 SYGVNS. CDR3 DNA sequence: TGTGCCAGCAGTGAAATGTCTTATGGCTACACCTTC. This sequence encodes CASSEMSYGYTF.

The chain combines TRBV7-3 with TRBJ2-1; possibly TRBD1 for D (6 bases). CDR3 size: 15 residues. Germline values: CDR1 SGHTA, CDR2 FQGTGA. Trimming removed 0 bases from V and 0 bases from J, with 6 bases in between. CDR3 protein: CASSLTTGSYNEQFF. CDR3 DNA sequence: TGTGCCAGCAGCTTAACGACAGGCTCCTACAATGAGCAGTTCTTC.